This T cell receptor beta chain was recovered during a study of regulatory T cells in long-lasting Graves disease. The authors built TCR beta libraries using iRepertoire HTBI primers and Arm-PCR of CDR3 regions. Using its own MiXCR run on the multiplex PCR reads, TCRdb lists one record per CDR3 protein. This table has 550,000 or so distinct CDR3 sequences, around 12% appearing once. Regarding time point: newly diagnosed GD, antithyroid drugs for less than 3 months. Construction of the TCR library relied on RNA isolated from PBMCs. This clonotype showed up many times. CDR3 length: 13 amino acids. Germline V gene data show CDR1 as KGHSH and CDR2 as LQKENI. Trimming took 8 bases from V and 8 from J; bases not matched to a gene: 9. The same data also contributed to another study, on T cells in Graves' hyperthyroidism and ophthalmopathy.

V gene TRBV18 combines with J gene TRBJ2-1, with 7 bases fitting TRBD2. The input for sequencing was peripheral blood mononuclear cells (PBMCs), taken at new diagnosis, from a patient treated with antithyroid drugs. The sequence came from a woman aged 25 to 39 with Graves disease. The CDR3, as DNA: TGTGCCAGCAGCCCCTCGGGAGGAGATGAGCAGTTCTTC. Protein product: CASSPSGGDEQFF.